Presented here are 14 T cell receptor beta chains from one specimen sequenced in a study of quantifying T cell responses using KT2 cells. Study-level information: TCR alpha and beta constant-region primers primed reverse transcription of RNA.

The cDNA 3' end received a ligated oligonucleotide with a UMI. The first PCR ran approximately 4 cycles with an equimolar RC1.1 and RC1.2 beta primer mix. TCRdb reprocessed the UMI-ligation and nested PCR reads via MiXCR and lists one record per CDR3 protein. The sample shows 40,000 to 50,000 distinct CDR3 sequences, more than 15% of them seen only once. The sample taken for sequencing was PBMCs spiked with cells of the T cell clone KT2. These TCRs come from a human donor.

This clonotype showed up many times. V gene TRBV7-2 combines with J gene TRBJ2-3; TRBD2 matches 13 bases. Germline CDR1 SGHTA, CDR2 FQGNSA. Trimming took 5 bases from V and 6 from J; bases not matched to a gene: 5. The CDR3 spans 15 residues. CDR3 protein: CASSTGLAGSDTQYF. In nucleotides, the CDR3 is TGTGCCAGCAGCACGGGACTAGCGGGAAGCGATACGCAGTATTTT. Based on the CDR3 plus reference TRBV7-2 and TRBJ2-3, the full variable domain is GAGVSQSPSNKVTEKGKDVELRCDPISGHTALYWYRQSLGQGLEFLIYFQGNSAPDKSGLPSDRFSAERTGGSVSTLTIQRTQQEDSAVYLCASSTGLAGSDTQYFGPGTRLTVL.

V usage is TRBV20-1 and J usage is TRBJ2-5; TRBD2 matches at 7 bases. There are 15 residues in the CDR3. Germline V gene sequence: CDR1 DFQATT, CDR2 SNEGSKA (reference sequence). J was trimmed by 0 bases and V by 3 bases; bases with no gene match: 7. CDR3 amino acids: CSASVSGLNQETQYF. DNA for the CDR3: TGCAGTGCTAGTGTTAGCGGGCTAAACCAAGAGACCCAGTACTTC.

This clonotype showed up just a few times. The chain has TRBV12-3 or TRBV12-4 and TRBJ2-6; 8 bases fit TRBD1. The CDR3 length is 16 residues. Trimming cost V 3 bases and J 4 bases; bases outside gene matches: 5. CDR3 protein: CASSFQGATGANVLTF. The CDR3 bases are TGTGCCAGCAGTTTCCAGGGGGCTACAGGGGCCAACGTCCTGACTTTC.

V is TRBV10-1 and J is TRBJ1-6; D unresolved. Between the trimmed V and J ends, which lost 4 bases and 7 bases, there was a span of 8 bases. The CDR3 covers 13 residues. Per germline, CDR1 WNHNN and CDR2 SYGVQD (reference sequence). The CDR3 protein is CASSVVRNSPLHF. The CDR3 nucleotides read TGCGCCAGCAGTGTGGTGAGAAATTCACCCCTCCACTTT.

This clonotype has only a few counts. The chain uses TRBV20-1 and TRBJ2-3; D possibly matches TRBD1 or TRBD2 (5 bases each). The CDR3 is 13 amino acids. Germline lookup yields CDR1 DFQATT and CDR2 SNEGSKA (reference sequence). Trimming stripped 4 bases from V and 2 bases from J, with 10 bases between. The CDR3 reads CSAMGENTDTQYF. CDR3 nucleotide sequence: TGCAGTGCTATGGGGGAAAACACAGATACGCAGTATTTT.

The chain has TRBV20-1 and TRBJ2-1; 7 bases align to TRBD2. Germline trimming cut 5 bases from V and 6 bases from J; bases unmatched to any gene: 10. The CDR3 spans 14 residues. Germline V CDR1 and CDR2: DFQATT, SNEGSKA (reference sequence). The CDR3 loop is CSARGIAGPNEQFF. The CDR3 DNA reads as TGCAGTGCTCGTGGGATAGCGGGCCCCAATGAGCAGTTCTTC.

V and J are TRBV12-3 or TRBV12-4 and TRBJ1-4; D gene unclear. V shed 6 bases and J shed 4 bases, with 12 bases lying between them. This CDR3 has 14 amino acids. CDR3 amino acids: CASRKVSGNEKLFF. CDR3 DNA: TGTGCCAGCAGGAAGGTTTCGGGTAATGAAAAACTGTTTTTT.

For the CDR3, the DNA is TGTGCCAGCAGCGCGGACAGAACTTCACCCCTCCACTTT. Encoded protein: CASSADRTSPLHF. The rearrangement joins TRBV7-6 to TRBJ1-6; maybe TRBD1 (6 bases). The CDR3 is 13 amino acids. CDR1 and CDR2 from the germline V gene are SGHVS and FNYEAQ. V dropped 5 bases and J dropped 9 bases, with 11 bases sitting between them.

Ten or more counts support this clonotype. The chain recombines TRBV6-1 with TRBJ2-3; possibly TRBD2 for D (5 bases). The length of the CDR3 is 13 residues. Germline V gene data show CDR1 as MNHNS and CDR2 as SASEGT. V lost 3 bases to trimming and J lost 4 bases, with 8 bases between them. Written as DNA, the CDR3 is TGTGCCAGCAGTGAGAGGGTCGCAGATACGCAGTATTTT. Translated: CASSERVADTQYF.

This clonotype has more than one count but fewer than ten. The V and J genes are TRBV7-2 and TRBJ2-7; 7 nucleotides agree with TRBD1. The V gene end was trimmed by 3 bases and the J gene end by 1 base; junction bases not matched to a gene: 6. Germline CDR1 and CDR2: SGHTA and FQGNSA. CDR3 length equals 15 residues. The CDR3 DNA sequence: TGTGCCAGCAGCTTGTCCGGGACAGCTTCCTACGAGCAGTACTTC. The encoded protein is CASSLSGTASYEQYF. Full variable domain (missing parts from reference TRBV7-2 and TRBJ2-7): GAGVSQSPSNKVTEKGKDVELRCDPISGHTALYWYRQSLGQGLEFLIYFQGNSAPDKSGLPSDRFSAERTGGSVSTLTIQRTQQEDSAVYLCASSLSGTASYEQYFGPGTRLTVT.

The gene calls are TRBV6-5 and TRBJ1-2; a weak D match, TRBD1 (6 bases). Germline V CDR1 and CDR2: MNHEY, SVGAGI. The V gene lost 6 bases and the J gene lost 5 bases, with 19 bases spanning the gap. CDR3 length: 15 amino acids. Here the CDR3 DNA reads TGTGCCAGCAGCCGTGATTGGGGGGGCGCTTATGGCTACACCTTC. It yields the protein CASSRDWGGAYGYTF.

This chain uses TRBV13 with TRBJ2-7; 9 bases are shared with TRBD1. The J segment lost 6 bases and the V segment lost 5 bases, leaving 11 bases of the junction unmatched. The CDR3 loop spans 15 amino acids. CDR1 PRHDT and CDR2 FYEKMQ come from the germline V gene (reference sequence). The chain's CDR3 is CASSARLGTGFEQYF. The CDR3 DNA is TGTGCCAGCAGCGCTCGCTTAGGGACAGGGTTCGAGCAGTACTTC. The complete variable domain, with remaining parts taken from reference TRBV13 and TRBJ2-7, reads AAGVIQSPRHLIKEKRETATLKCYPIPRHDTVYWYQQGPGQDPQFLISFYEKMQSDKGSIPDRFSAQQFSDYHSELNMSSLELGDSALYFCASSARLGTGFEQYFGPGTRLTVT.

This clonotype has a handful of counts. The CDR3 region is CSARAYLWGGPLRGGSSDTQYF. CDR3 coding DNA: TGCAGTGCTAGAGCGTATTTATGGGGAGGGCCTCTTCGAGGGGGGTCTTCCGATACGCAGTATTTT. V is TRBV20-1 and J is TRBJ2-3; maybe TRBD2 (7 bases). The CDR3 covers 22 residues. V gave up 1 base and J gave up 6 bases, with 38 bases separating them. CDR1 DFQATT and CDR2 SNEGSKA come from the germline V gene (reference sequence).

In its sample, this clonotype was seen a few times. The V gene is TRBV20-1, the J gene TRBJ2-2, with D tentatively TRBD1 or TRBD2 (5 bases each). This CDR3 comprises 13 residues. Germline V gene lookup returns CDR1 DFQATT and CDR2 SNEGSKA (reference sequence). V was pared by 6 bases and J by 6 bases, with 14 bases between. Here the CDR3 reads CSAPEGFAGELFF. The CDR3 nucleotides read TGCAGTGCCCCAGAGGGGTTTGCCGGGGAGCTGTTTTTT.